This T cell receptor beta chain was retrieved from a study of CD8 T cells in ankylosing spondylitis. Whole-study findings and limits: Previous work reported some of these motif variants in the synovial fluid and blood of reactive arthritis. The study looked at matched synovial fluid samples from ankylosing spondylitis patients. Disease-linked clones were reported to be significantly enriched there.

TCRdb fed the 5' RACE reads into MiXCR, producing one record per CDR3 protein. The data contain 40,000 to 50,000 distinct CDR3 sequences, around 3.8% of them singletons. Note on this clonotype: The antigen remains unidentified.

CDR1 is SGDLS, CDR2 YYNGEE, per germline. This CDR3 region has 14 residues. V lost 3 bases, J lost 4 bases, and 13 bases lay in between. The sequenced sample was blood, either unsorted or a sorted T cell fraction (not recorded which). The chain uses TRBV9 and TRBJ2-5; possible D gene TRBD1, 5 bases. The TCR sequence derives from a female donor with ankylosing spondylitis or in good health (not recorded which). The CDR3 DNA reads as TGTGCCAGCAGCGAGGGGTCGATTGGAGAGACCCAGTACTTC. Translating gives CASSEGSIGETQYF.